This TCR beta chain was identified in a study of shared clonotypes between healthy human individuals (TCRdb year 2020). Notes on the research overall: The cohort comprised a couple of women and a few men aged 18 to 49 years. For each donor, CD4 naive and CD4 memory were each given three plates, CD8 naive was given two plates, and CD8 memory was given one plate. To estimate repertoire size and how much clonotypes are shared between individuals, the study performed deep sequencing of blood TCR repertoires from roughly five healthy adults. To increase sequencing depth and limit assay-specific biases, different laboratories used diverse techniques to prepare libraries and sequence TCR repertoires. Leukapheresis yielded between about 0.85 and 10 billion PBMCs per donor.

CD8 naive samples consisted of CD45RO-negative cells that were positively selected for CCR7, yielding a CD45RA+CCR7+ population without TemRA cells. Donors were healthy HIV-negative adults with no recently reported acute infections or vaccinations. Every donor was a Caucasian adult living in Nashville, Tennessee, USA. After blood collection by leukapheresis, PBMCs were isolated using Ficoll-Histopaque density gradient centrifugation and then cryopreserved in the vapor phase of liquid nitrogen. Analytical flow cytometry was used to check the purity and quantity of every magnetically sorted T cell population. From each sorted fraction, genomic DNA was isolated and quantified by UV absorbance on a Nanodrop 2000c. Using the deep immunoSEQ assay, TCR CDR3 regions were amplified from genomic DNA by multiplex PCR. Extracted genomic DNA from each cell subset was distributed evenly across all wells of several immunoSEQ 96-well plates, and each plate was treated as a replicate. For sorted subsets, approximately 0.2 ug of genomic DNA, equivalent to 25,000 to 35,000 T cell genomes, went into each replicate PCR. The purified libraries were quantified using a Qubit 3.0 fluorometer, sized with a Bioanalyzer 2100, and then quantified again using the KAPA Library Quantification kit. Each immunoSEQ 96-well plate was sequenced on its own single-read 150-cycle Illumina NextSeq 550 flow cell. The authors processed their data as follows. Because the immunoSEQ output included only junctional sequences and no quality scores, the filtering could not be the same as the filtering used for full-length reads. To assign V/J genes and CDR3, sequences were annotated against IMGT germline references using PyIR, a Python wrapper for IgBLAST v1.9. Reads were filtered out if the reads had weak V/J assignments (E-value above 1e-6), no CDR3, stop codons, out-of-frame junctions, or ambiguous translated residues. A V3J clonotype was defined by an identical inferred V gene, J gene, and CDR3 amino acid sequence. The percentage overlap between two repertoires was calculated by dividing the number of shared unique clonotypes by the size of the smaller repertoire. Repertoire richness was assessed with RTK rarefaction, the Chao1 estimator, and Recon v2.1 estimates of unobserved clonotypes. OLGA was used to compute generation probabilities for all TCRbeta clonotypes that the gDNA method yielded from four donors. What TCRdb holds here is the immuneACCESS table cut down to in-frame rearrangements. Part of the clones is not present; checked against another copy, under half of the missing clones reflect an unresolved V gene, and the others are unexplained. V and J calls and clone size come straight from that table; D and trimming were deduced from the DNA. Within this sample are around 640,000 clones, with roughly 96% of them counted one time only. 0.095% to 0.13% of the sample rests with the top ten.

The CDR3 starts with the cysteine, ends with the phenylalanine, and has 13 residues. Only the CDR3 DNA is retained, 39 bases long and in frame from the first base. Via the germline V gene, CDR1 is KGHSH and CDR2 LQKENI. Trimming at the junction amounts to 7 bases on V and 1 base on J, and the germline ends lie 10 bases apart. The sample holds one count of this clone. The antigen this receptor binds is unknown. The record has no base qualities; no much larger clone is one base away. What the research found in general, with its limitations: Because the study included a small number of donors, the genetic and exposure-history diversity represented was limited. Naive subsets generally had larger estimated clonotype richness than memory subsets. Sharing across a few donors was observed for around 4.8% of naive CD4, 3.5% of naive CD8, 2% to 2.5% of memory CD4, and about 0.4% of memory CD8 clonotypes. Rarefaction of sorted-subset datasets indicated incomplete sequencing despite the large sequencing depth. Pairwise subsampling led to the expectation that sequencing depth would affect the degree of clonotype sharing among donors. Compared with non-shared clonotypes, the clonotypes found in all four sorted-subset donors had higher generation probabilities. Sampling was restricted to blood, and TCR repertoires in tissues likely differ from the TCR repertoires found in blood.

The rearranged chain carries TRBV18 and TRBJ1-1; there is no confident call for the D gene. Sequencing was done on a sample of naive CD8+ T cells sorted from blood. Taken with the paper, the label for cell subset or site translates to: CD45RA+CCR7+. This receptor was taken from a woman between 25 and 40 years old in good health. CDR3 reads: CASYITGNTEAFF. The DNA sequence reads TGTGCCAGCTACATAACTGGGAACACTGAAGCTTTCTTT. With the rest looked up from the reference TRBV18 and TRBJ1-1 genes rather than sequenced, the full variable domain is NAGVMQNPRHLVRRRGQEARLRCSPMKGHSHVYWYRQLPEEGLKFMVYLQKENIIDESGMPKERFSAEFPKEGPSILRIQQVVRGDSAAYFCASYITGNTEAFFGQGTRLTVV.